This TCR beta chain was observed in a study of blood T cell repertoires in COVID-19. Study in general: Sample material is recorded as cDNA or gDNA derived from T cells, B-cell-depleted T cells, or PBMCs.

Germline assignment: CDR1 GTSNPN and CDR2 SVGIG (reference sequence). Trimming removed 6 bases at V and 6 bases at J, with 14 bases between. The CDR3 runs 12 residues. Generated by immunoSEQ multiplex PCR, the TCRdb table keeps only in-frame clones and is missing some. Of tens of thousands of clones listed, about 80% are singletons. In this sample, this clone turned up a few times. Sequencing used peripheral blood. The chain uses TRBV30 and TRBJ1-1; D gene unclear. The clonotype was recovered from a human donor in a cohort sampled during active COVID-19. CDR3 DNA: TGTGCCTGTGAGAAATCGAGCGCTGAAGCTTTCTTT. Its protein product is CACEKSSAEAFF.